These T cell receptor beta chains were read from a single sample in a study of blood T cell repertoires in COVID-19. Only in-frame clones appear in the TCRdb table, and some are missing; sequencing was by immunoSEQ multiplex PCR. The top ten clones hold roughly 4% of a sample with about 330,000 clones, around nine tenths of them seen once. Sequenced sample: peripheral blood. All receptors derive from a woman aged 45 to 65 with active or convalescent COVID-19. Both conserved end residues are part of each CDR3. Fields, in order: V gene, D gene, clone size, J gene, CDR3 protein, CDR3 DNA. D genes are given only for firm matches. Only some rows state a clone size, as once, few, many or a class for expanded clones.

V: TRBV19
D: NA
size: NA
J: TRBJ1-2
CDR3: CASNFDSATTMDGYTF
DNA: TGTGCCAGTAATTTTGACAGCGCCACCACTATGGATGGCTACACCTTC

V: TRBV19
D: TRBD1
size: NA
J: TRBJ2-5
CDR3: CASSIDRGRETQYF
DNA: TGTGCCAGTAGTATAGATAGGGGGCGGGAGACCCAGTACTTC

V: TRBV30
D: NA
size: NA
J: TRBJ1-5
CDR3: CAWTRGGISNQPQHF
DNA: TGTGCCTGGACTCGGGGTGGTATTAGCAATCAGCCCCAGCATTTT

V: TRBV5-1
D: NA
size: NA
J: TRBJ1-1
CDR3: CASSFAENTEAFF
DNA: TGCGCCAGCAGCTTTGCAGAGAACACTGAAGCTTTCTTT

V: TRBV3-1/TRBV3-2
D: TRBD1
size: NA
J: TRBJ1-2
CDR3: CASSPRDSYGYTF
DNA: TGTGCCAGCAGCCCCCGGGACAGCTATGGCTACACCTTC

V: TRBV10-1
D: TRBD1
size: NA
J: TRBJ1-1
CDR3: CASSGLATGGEKGSQAFF
DNA: TGCGCCAGCAGTGGGCTCGCGACAGGGGGCGAAAAGGGGAGTCAAGCTTTCTTT

V: TRBV2
D: NA
size: NA
J: TRBJ1-3
CDR3: CASSIGQSLSGNTIYF
DNA: TGTGCCAGCAGTATTGGACAGTCCCTCTCTGGAAACACCATATATTTT

V: TRBV6-5
D: TRBD1
size: NA
J: TRBJ2-1
CDR3: CASKGQGAYNEQFF
DNA: TGTGCCAGCAAAGGACAGGGGGCCTACAATGAGCAGTTCTTC

V: TRBV4-1
D: NA
size: NA
J: TRBJ1-5
CDR3: CASGQSGGGVNQPQHF
DNA: TGCGCCAGCGGTCAGTCGGGGGGAGGGGTCAATCAGCCCCAGCATTTT

V: TRBV7-3
D: NA
size: NA
J: TRBJ1-3
CDR3: CASINEGAGNTIYF
DNA: TGTGCCAGCATCAACGAAGGGGCTGGAAACACCATATATTTT

V: TRBV3-1/TRBV3-2
D: NA
size: NA
J: TRBJ2-7
CDR3: CASSQGGREQYF
DNA: TGTGCCAGCAGCCAAGGGGGGCGCGAGCAGTACTTC

V: TRBV27
D: NA
size: NA
J: TRBJ2-7
CDR3: CASSQRGLYYEQYF
DNA: TGTGCCAGCAGCCAAAGGGGCCTTTACTACGAGCAGTACTTC

V: TRBV6-2/TRBV6-3
D: NA
size: NA
J: TRBJ2-5
CDR3: CASSYSQTQYF
DNA: TGTGCCAGCAGTTACAGCCAGACCCAGTACTTC

V: TRBV28
D: TRBD1
size: NA
J: TRBJ2-7
CDR3: CASTVSGQGAYEQYF
DNA: TGTGCCAGCACTGTTTCCGGACAGGGGGCCTACGAGCAGTACTTC

V: TRBV18
D: NA
size: NA
J: TRBJ2-4
CDR3: CASSQGLEEIQYF
DNA: TGTGCCAGCTCACAGGGACTCGAGGAGATTCAGTACTTC

V: TRBV15
D: NA
size: once
J: TRBJ1-4
CDR3: CATSRGEYSGGLSNEKLFF
DNA: TGTGCCACCAGCAGAGGGGAATATTCGGGGGGCTTATCGAATGAAAAACTGTTTTTT

V: TRBV30
D: TRBD2
size: NA
J: TRBJ2-7
CDR3: CAWTSGKTTYEQYF
DNA: TGTGCCTGGACTAGCGGGAAAACTACCTACGAGCAGTACTTC

V: TRBV6-6
D: TRBD1
size: NA
J: TRBJ1-5
CDR3: CASSRQGNQPQHF
DNA: TGTGCCAGCAGCCGACAGGGGAACCAGCCCCAGCATTTT

V: TRBV28
D: NA
size: NA
J: TRBJ1-2
CDR3: CASRVRGRNYTF
DNA: TGTGCCAGCAGGGTCAGGGGAAGAAACTACACCTTC

V: TRBV28
D: NA
size: NA
J: TRBJ1-4
CDR3: CASSLSYNEKLFF
DNA: TGTGCCAGCAGTTTATCTTATAATGAAAAACTGTTTTTT

V: TRBV21-1
D: NA
size: NA
J: TRBJ2-1
CDR3: CASPGGPGGNEQFF
DNA: TGTGCCAGCCCTGGCGGGCCCGGGGGGAATGAGCAGTTCTTC

V: TRBV7-3
D: NA
size: NA
J: TRBJ2-7
CDR3: CASSLMSGVDEQYF
DNA: TGTGCCAGCAGCTTAATGTCGGGGGTCGACGAGCAGTACTTC

V: TRBV28
D: TRBD1
size: once
J: TRBJ1-5
CDR3: CASSFRRGRLQGEFSGNQPQHF
DNA: TGTGCCAGCAGTTTTCGGCGGGGTCGGTTGCAGGGGGAGTTTTCGGGAAATCAGCCCCAGCATTTT

V: TRBV6-5
D: NA
size: NA
J: TRBJ1-2
CDR3: CASVTPYGYTF
DNA: TGTGCCAGCGTGACTCCCTATGGCTACACCTTC

V: TRBV7-6
D: NA
size: few
J: TRBJ2-1
CDR3: CASSLDKNEQFF
DNA: TGTGCCAGCAGCTTAGACAAGAATGAGCAGTTCTTC

V: TRBV7-8
D: TRBD1
size: NA
J: TRBJ2-4
CDR3: CASSLDNTGGNIQYF
DNA: TGTGCCAGCAGCTTAGACAATACAGGGGGAAACATTCAGTACTTC

V: TRBV7-2
D: NA
size: NA
J: TRBJ1-2
CDR3: CASSRQEYGYTF
DNA: TGTGCCAGCAGCCGACAGGAGTATGGCTACACCTTC

V: TRBV12-3/TRBV12-4
D: NA
size: NA
J: TRBJ2-7
CDR3: CASSLGGPYEQYF
DNA: TGTGCCAGCAGTTTAGGGGGCCCCTACGAGCAGTACTTC

V: TRBV5-1
D: TRBD1
size: NA
J: TRBJ1-2
CDR3: CASSVGQNYGYTF
DNA: TGCGCCAGCAGCGTGGGACAGAACTATGGCTACACCTTC

V: TRBV29-1
D: NA
size: NA
J: TRBJ2-7
CDR3: CSVSAGSYEQYF
DNA: TGCAGCGTTTCCGCAGGGTCCTACGAGCAGTACTTC

V: TRBV5-1
D: TRBD1
size: NA
J: TRBJ1-1
CDR3: CASSFQGAGNTEAFF
DNA: TGCGCCAGCAGCTTCCAGGGGGCTGGGAACACTGAAGCTTTCTTT

V: TRBV5-1
D: NA
size: NA
J: TRBJ2-7
CDR3: CASSDTGTGPGEQYF
DNA: TGCGCCAGCAGCGATACCGGGACTGGACCAGGCGAGCAGTACTTC

V: TRBV27
D: NA
size: NA
J: TRBJ1-5
CDR3: CASSRTVNSNQPQHF
DNA: TGTGCCAGCAGCCGAACAGTAAATAGCAATCAGCCCCAGCATTTT

V: TRBV28
D: TRBD1
size: NA
J: TRBJ1-5
CDR3: CASSLGTGTVHQPQHF
DNA: TGTGCCAGCAGTTTAGGTACCGGGACAGTTCACCAGCCCCAGCATTTT

V: TRBV6-5
D: TRBD1
size: NA
J: TRBJ1-1
CDR3: CASRKGTGEMSEAFF
DNA: TGTGCCAGCAGGAAGGGGACAGGGGAGATGTCTGAAGCTTTCTTT